This T cell receptor beta chain was recorded in a study of blood T cell repertoires in COVID-19 (dated by TCRdb to about 2020). General notes on the study: The collaborator samples originated in the United States, Italy and Spain and spanned the acute and convalescent phases of COVID-19. Deeply sampled blood TCRbeta repertoires from subjects exposed to, actively infected with, or recovered from COVID-19 were included in the dataset. The material from the prospective study consisted of cDNA or gDNA derived from T cells, B-cell-depleted T cells, or PBMCs. Samples came from the ongoing ImmuneRACE study (first 160 participants) plus 1,254 subjects from 6 global collaborators. Where available, HLA class I and class II types were taken from metadata supplied by the sample provider and were not determined by assay-based typing. The repertoires were released in a freely available public database meant as a resource for research on the immune response to SARS-CoV-2. Nearly every sample came with metadata listing a de-identified subject ID, COVID-19 status, age in years and sex. Here is what the overall study found, with its caveats: Clinical and demographic metadata were provided uncurated, with the amount varying by source and participant.

Note on this clone: Its cognate antigen has yet to be identified. Base qualities are not at hand, and no much larger clone is one base apart.

The immunoSEQ Assay, a bias-controlled multiplex PCR, was used to amplify TCRbeta CDR3 regions from genomic DNA. As for how the authors treated the data: Nucleated cell counts per sample were estimated from amplification of reference gene primers within the assay. Sequence reads were collapsed and filtered to measure the absolute abundance of every unique TCRbeta CDR3 rearrangement. For each sample, productive Simpson clonality was calculated as the square root of Simpson's diversity index over productive rearrangements. TCRdb carries this immuneACCESS record with in-frame sequences only. Its versions omit some clonotypes, under half of them owing to an unresolved V gene in the studies checked, with the rest unexplained. The DNA gave D and trimming, while V, J and clone size come from that table. The sample table holds about 370,000 clones, of which over 75% were seen once. Roughly 0.99% of the sample is in the top ten clones.

From the germline V gene (reference sequence), CDR1 is GTSNPN and CDR2 is SVGIG. The CDR3 has 11 amino acids, counting the end cysteine and phenylalanine. The only DNA kept is the CDR3, 33 bases in frame from the first base. Trimming costs V 3 bases and J 4 bases, and their ends lie 6 bases apart. In the prospective study, participants were about 18 to 95 years old, resided in under 30 geographic areas of the United States, and were enrolled through a virtual design. In the prospective study, cohorts were assigned on the basis of participant-reported clinical history obtained from a screening survey and a study questionnaire. ImmuneRACE Cohort 3 recovered participants were defined by two consecutive negative NP/OP PCR tests, healthcare professional clearance, or symptom resolution. In the prospective study, mobile phlebotomists collected whole blood, serum and a nasopharyngeal or oropharyngeal swab from each participant. Prospective study participants could optionally give additional blood draws and questionnaires over an approximately 2-month period. Before DNA extraction, blood samples from the prospective study were shipped at room temperature or frozen.

The TCR comes from a young man who had recovered from COVID-19. Recombination connected TRBV30 to TRBJ1-1; the D gene assignment is ambiguous. Sequencing used PBMCs or T cells enriched from blood (not recorded which). The nucleotides are TGTGCCTGGAGGCGCCCCACTGAAGCTTTCTTT. Translated, this is CAWRRPTEAFF.